The 26 T cell receptor beta chains reported below all come from one sample, sequenced in a study of monozygotic twins with inflammatory bowel disease. TCRdb re-analyzed the 5' RACE reads; it lists each CDR3 protein once, without DNA. This repertoire comprises about 440,000 distinct CDR3 sequences; its ten largest clones make up approximately 2.4%. Material: blood. These TCRs come from a human donor with ulcerative colitis or Crohn's disease, or a healthy co-twin of an affected twin (not recorded which).

The chain has TRBV5-1 and TRBJ1-2. The CDR3 is 13 residues long. The germline V gene encodes CDR1 SGHRS and CDR2 YFSETQ. The CDR3 region is CASSVTTNYGYTF.

This rearrangement joins TRBV5-1 to TRBJ1-1. CDR1 and CDR2 (germline): SGHRS, YFSETQ. CDR3 length equals 16 residues. The CDR3 protein is CASSLEGGNMNTEAFF. The full variable domain, its missing parts supplied by reference TRBV5-1 and TRBJ1-1, is KAGVTQTPRYLIKTRGQQVTLSCSPISGHRSVSWYQQTPGQGLQFLFEYFSETQRNKGNFPGRFSGRQFSNSRSEMNVSTLELGDSALYLCASSLEGGNMNTEAFFGQGTRLTVV.

The chain carries TRBV20-1 and TRBJ2-2. The CDR3 consists of 15 residues. Germline V gives CDR1 DFQATT, CDR2 SNEGSKA (reference sequence). CDR3 sequence reads: CSARDETTNTGELFF.

CDR3 protein: CSGVDRITYEQYF. The chain combines TRBV20-1 with TRBJ2-7; the D call from TCRdb, TRBD1, cannot be confirmed without DNA. This CDR3 region has 13 residues. Germline CDR1 reads DFQATT; CDR2 reads SNEGSKA (reference sequence).

The chain couples TRBV5-1 to TRBJ1-1. The germline V gene has CDR1 SGHRS and CDR2 YFSETQ. The CDR3 loop spans 15 amino acids. CDR3 loop: CASSLPGSGNTEAFF.

The rearrangement links TRBV14 to TRBJ1-4. CDR1 is SGHDN and CDR2 is FVKESK in the germline V gene. This CDR3 region has 15 residues. The CDR3 is CASSLRVAANEKLFF.

The chain has TRBV12-3 or TRBV12-4 and TRBJ1-5; TCRdb's D call, TRBD1, is unchecked because there is no DNA. This CDR3 has 15 residues. CDR3 in amino acids: CASSLQKGADQPQHF.

The gene calls are TRBV4-3 and TRBJ2-3. Germline V gives CDR1 LGHNA, CDR2 YSLEER. This CDR3 comprises 14 residues. CDR3 protein: CASSQDPSTDTQYF.

This chain joins TRBV21-1 and TRBJ2-3; lacking DNA, the TRBD2 call made by TCRdb goes unchecked. TRBV21-1 is a known pseudogene. The CDR3 covers 17 residues. The CDR3 reads CASSKVRSGILTDTQYF.

CDR3 loop: CASSTRRQDNSPLHF. V and J are TRBV27 and TRBJ1-6. The germline V gene has CDR1 MNHEY and CDR2 SMNVEV (reference sequence). This CDR3 is 15 amino acids long.

CDR3 residues: CASSPWGQTSTDTQYF. V is TRBV7-6 and J is TRBJ2-3; lacking DNA, the TRBD1 call made by TCRdb goes unchecked. CDR1 is SGHVS and CDR2 is FNYEAQ in the germline V gene. The CDR3 is made up of 16 amino acids.

The CDR3: CASSYVGTSNEQYF. V and J are TRBV6-5 and TRBJ2-7; the D call of TRBD2 rests on TCRdb alone, since no DNA is present to check it. The germline gives CDR1 MNHEY, CDR2 SVGAGI. The CDR3 runs to 14 residues.

The chain employs TRBV20-1 and TRBJ2-3; lacking DNA, the TRBD2 call made by TCRdb goes unchecked. The CDR3 runs to 16 residues. Germline V gene sequence: CDR1 DFQATT, CDR2 SNEGSKA (reference sequence). The CDR3 sequence is CSDLGTSGTATDTQYF.

The gene calls are TRBV25-1 and TRBJ1-2; with no DNA, the TCRdb D assignment of TRBD1 cannot be verified. Per germline, CDR1 MGHDK and CDR2 SYGVNS. The CDR3 consists of 13 residues. The CDR3 sequence is CASSEWGQLGYTF.

The chain carries TRBV12-3 or TRBV12-4 and TRBJ2-7; TCRdb indicates TRBD1, and absent DNA this call remains unverified. This CDR3 region has 12 residues. This chain's CDR3 is CASSAGDYEQYF.

The chain is built from TRBV29-1 and TRBJ1-2; checking the TCRdb D call of TRBD1 is not possible without DNA. Looked up from germline, CDR1 is SQVTM and CDR2 is ANQGSEA. This CDR3 region has 13 residues. The CDR3 is CSVGTGETYGYTF.

V gene TRBV6-1 combines with J gene TRBJ2-1. Germline V CDR1 and CDR2: MNHNS, SASEGT. This CDR3 is built from 15 residues. The CDR3 region is CASSIAGDSYNEQFF.

This sequence joins TRBV5-1 and TRBJ2-6; TCRdb's D call, TRBD1, is unchecked because there is no DNA. Germline CDR1 and CDR2: SGHRS and YFSETQ. The CDR3 has 17 residues. CDR3: CASSYGGAGTGANVLTF. Using reference TRBV5-1 and TRBJ2-6 for the parts outside the CDR3, the full variable domain is KAGVTQTPRYLIKTRGQQVTLSCSPISGHRSVSWYQQTPGQGLQFLFEYFSETQRNKGNFPGRFSGRQFSNSRSEMNVSTLELGDSALYLCASSYGGAGTGANVLTFGAGSRLTVL.

The V call is TRBV3-1, the J call TRBJ1-1. Germline V lookup: CDR1 LGHDT, CDR2 YNNKEL (reference sequence). This CDR3 is 15 amino acids long. CDR3 loop: CASSPRRGENTEAFF.

V is TRBV5-6 and J is TRBJ1-2. Germline-derived CDR1 and CDR2 are SGHDT and YYEEEE. This CDR3 is built from 14 residues. The CDR3 sequence is CASSLALVDYGYTF.

CDR3: CASSAGTGNFEAFF. The rearrangement uses TRBV11-2 and TRBJ1-1; the TCRdb D gene call, TRBD1, has no DNA to confirm it. Germline V lookup: CDR1 SGHAT, CDR2 FQNNGV. This CDR3 comprises 14 residues.

The chain uses TRBV11-3 and TRBJ2-7; TCRdb returns TRBD1, unconfirmable since there is no DNA. Per the germline V gene, CDR1 is SGHNT and CDR2 is YENEEA. The length of the CDR3 is 13 residues. The CDR3 spells CASSRTGIYEQYF.

The chain has TRBV6-1 and TRBJ2-1; the D call of TRBD1 rests on TCRdb alone, since no DNA is present to check it. Germline V gene data show CDR1 as MNHNS and CDR2 as SASEGT. This CDR3 comprises 16 residues. The chain's CDR3 is CASSPSPGQYYNEQFF.

The chain combines TRBV4-2 with TRBJ2-2; the D call of TRBD2 rests on TCRdb alone, since no DNA is present to check it. The germline gives CDR1 LGHNA, CDR2 YNFKEQ. The CDR3 length is 15 residues. CDR3 residues: CASSQDQLAPGELFF.

This rearrangement joins TRBV3-1 to TRBJ2-3; TCRdb selects TRBD1, and the lack of DNA leaves this call unchecked. Per germline, CDR1 LGHDT and CDR2 YNNKEL (reference sequence). The CDR3 contains 16 residues. The CDR3 sequence is CASSHGQGVGTDTQYF.

The CDR3 is CASSSPPGAGETQYF. This chain links TRBV7-9 with TRBJ2-5; with no DNA, the TCRdb D assignment of TRBD1 cannot be verified. The germline V gene has CDR1 SEHNR and CDR2 FQNEAQ (reference sequence). The length of the CDR3 is 15 residues.